The clone carrying this T cell receptor (beta chain) was recorded only once. The entry originates in a study of shared clonotypes between healthy human individuals. CDR1 is MNHEY and CDR2 is SMNVEV in the germline V gene (reference sequence). With V trimmed by 5 bases and J by 8 bases, 8 bases remained unmatched. This CDR3 is built from 14 residues. Cells designated naive CD8 were CD45RO-negative and were positively selected for CCR7, with terminally differentiated effector memory CD45RA+ cells excluded. The protocol was immunoSEQ multiplex PCR, while the TCRdb copy is restricted to in-frame clones and leaves out a portion. The table records about 820,000 clones, about 91% of them present only once.

V is TRBV27 and J is TRBJ1-2, with 10 bases aligning to TRBD1. The sample was naive CD8+ T cells sorted from blood. The receptor was isolated from a man aged 25-40 years in good health. The CDR3: CASSPGQGSRGYTF. The CDR3 region has the DNA TGTGCCAGCAGTCCGGGACAGGGGTCGCGGGGCTACACCTTC.